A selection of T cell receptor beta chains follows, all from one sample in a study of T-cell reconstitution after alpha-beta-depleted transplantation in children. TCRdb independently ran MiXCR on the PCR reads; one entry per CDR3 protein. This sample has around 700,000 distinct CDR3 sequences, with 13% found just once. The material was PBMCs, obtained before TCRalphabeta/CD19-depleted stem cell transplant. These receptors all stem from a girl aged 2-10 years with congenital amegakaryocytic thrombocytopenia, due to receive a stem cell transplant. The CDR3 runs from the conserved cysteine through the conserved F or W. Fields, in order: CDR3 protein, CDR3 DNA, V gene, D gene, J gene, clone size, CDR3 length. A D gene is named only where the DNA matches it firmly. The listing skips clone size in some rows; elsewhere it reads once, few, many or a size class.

CDR3 protein: CSVVEGSYEQYF
CDR3 DNA: TGCAGCGTTGTTGAGGGCTCCTACGAGCAGTACTTC
V gene: TRBV29-1
D gene: .
J gene: TRBJ2-7
clone size: many
CDR3 length: 12

CDR3 protein: CSAVGGAGLDEQFF
CDR3 DNA: TGCAGTGCGGTGGGTGGAGCGGGATTGGATGAGCAGTTCTTC
V gene: TRBV20-1
D gene: TRBD2
J gene: TRBJ2-1
clone size: many
CDR3 length: 14

CDR3 protein: CATSRDVGSTDTQYF
CDR3 DNA: TGTGCCACCAGCAGAGATGTGGGCAGCACAGATACGCAGTATTTT
V gene: TRBV15
D gene: .
J gene: TRBJ2-3
clone size: many
CDR3 length: 15

CDR3 protein: CASSTIRGHNVYNSPLHF
CDR3 DNA: TGTGCCAGCAGCACAATACGGGGCCACAACGTTTATAATTCACCCCTCCACTTT
V gene: TRBV7-8
D gene: .
J gene: TRBJ1-6
clone size: once
CDR3 length: 18

CDR3 protein: CSARGGQGPNEKLFF
CDR3 DNA: TGCAGTGCTAGAGGCGGGCAAGGGCCTAATGAAAAACTGTTTTTT
V gene: TRBV20-1
D gene: .
J gene: TRBJ1-4
clone size: many
CDR3 length: 15

CDR3 protein: CATSDHPRWRNYEQYF
CDR3 DNA: TGTGCCACCAGTGACCACCCTCGTTGGAGGAACTACGAGCAGTACTTC
V gene: TRBV24-1
D gene: .
J gene: TRBJ2-7
clone size: .
CDR3 length: 16

CDR3 protein: CASSPGQNNEQYF
CDR3 DNA: TGTGCCAGCAGCCCGGGACAGAACAACGAGCAGTACTTC
V gene: TRBV7-9
D gene: TRBD1
J gene: TRBJ2-7
clone size: few
CDR3 length: 13

CDR3 protein: CASSPWREANYNEQFF
CDR3 DNA: TGTGCCAGCAGTCCCTGGCGGGAGGCCAACTACAATGAGCAGTTCTTC
V gene: TRBV7-9
D gene: TRBD2
J gene: TRBJ2-1
clone size: .
CDR3 length: 16

CDR3 protein: CASSQPWGQNTEAFF
CDR3 DNA: TGCGCCAGCAGCCAACCGTGGGGACAGAACACTGAAGCTTTCTTT
V gene: TRBV4-1
D gene: .
J gene: TRBJ1-1
clone size: few
CDR3 length: 15

CDR3 protein: CSAEGDRGSTDTQYF
CDR3 DNA: TGCAGTGCGGAGGGGGACAGGGGTTCCACAGATACGCAGTATTTT
V gene: TRBV20-1
D gene: TRBD1
J gene: TRBJ2-3
clone size: few
CDR3 length: 15

CDR3 protein: CATAGGSYEQFF
CDR3 DNA: TGTGCCACCGCGGGAGGGTCGTATGAGCAGTTCTTC
V gene: TRBV24-1
D gene: TRBD2
J gene: TRBJ2-1
clone size: few
CDR3 length: 12

CDR3 protein: CASSLSPGLAGVYTQYF
CDR3 DNA: TGTGCCAGCAGCCTTTCCCCGGGACTAGCGGGGGTATATACGCAGTATTTT
V gene: TRBV7-9
D gene: TRBD2
J gene: TRBJ2-3
clone size: few
CDR3 length: 17

CDR3 protein: CANSPESAGPYEQYF
CDR3 DNA: TGTGCCAACAGCCCGGAATCAGCGGGACCCTACGAGCAGTACTTC
V gene: TRBV7-2
D gene: TRBD2
J gene: TRBJ2-7
clone size: .
CDR3 length: 15

CDR3 protein: CASSLSEAPSSEQYF
CDR3 DNA: TGTGCCAGCAGCTTAAGCGAGGCCCCTAGTTCCGAGCAGTACTTC
V gene: TRBV7-9
D gene: .
J gene: TRBJ2-7
clone size: many
CDR3 length: 15

CDR3 protein: CASSLGPDEGSPLHF
CDR3 DNA: TGCGCCAGCAGCTTGGGCCCCGATGAGGGATCACCCCTCCACTTT
V gene: TRBV5-1
D gene: .
J gene: TRBJ1-6
clone size: few
CDR3 length: 15

CDR3 protein: CSVSMTGSTDTQYF
CDR3 DNA: TGCAGCGTTTCTATGACAGGGAGCACAGATACGCAGTATTTT
V gene: TRBV29-1
D gene: TRBD1
J gene: TRBJ2-3
clone size: many
CDR3 length: 14

CDR3 protein: CASSQYCSQRKQFF
CDR3 DNA: TGCGCCAGCAGCCAATATTGCAGCCAACGGAAGCAGTTCTTC
V gene: TRBV4-1
D gene: .
J gene: TRBJ2-1
clone size: once
CDR3 length: 14

CDR3 protein: CAWKSNTEAFF
CDR3 DNA: TGTGCCTGGAAAAGCAACACTGAAGCTTTCTTT
V gene: TRBV30
D gene: .
J gene: TRBJ1-1
clone size: .
CDR3 length: 11

CDR3 protein: CASSFGTVSSTDTQYF
CDR3 DNA: TGCGCCAGCAGCTTCGGGACAGTATCTAGCACAGATACGCAGTATTTT
V gene: TRBV5-1
D gene: TRBD1
J gene: TRBJ2-3
clone size: many
CDR3 length: 16

CDR3 protein: CASSLTGTGAEAFF
CDR3 DNA: TGCGCCAGCAGCTTGACTGGAACAGGGGCTGAAGCTTTCTTT
V gene: TRBV5-1
D gene: TRBD1
J gene: TRBJ1-1
clone size: many
CDR3 length: 14

CDR3 protein: CASRHGTKGQRETQYF
CDR3 DNA: TGTGCCAGCAGGCACGGGACAAAGGGACAGAGAGAGACCCAGTACTTC
V gene: TRBV11-2
D gene: TRBD1
J gene: TRBJ2-5
clone size: few
CDR3 length: 16

CDR3 protein: CSAPITVTDSYNEQFF
CDR3 DNA: TGCAGTGCCCCAATCACAGTCACTGACTCCTACAATGAGCAGTTCTTC
V gene: TRBV20-1
D gene: .
J gene: TRBJ2-1
clone size: many
CDR3 length: 16

CDR3 protein: CASSLTHWVQETQYF
CDR3 DNA: TGTGCCAGCAGCCTCACTCATTGGGTCCAAGAGACCCAGTACTTC
V gene: TRBV11-2
D gene: .
J gene: TRBJ2-5
clone size: few
CDR3 length: 15

CDR3 protein: CAVLRDEKLFF
CDR3 DNA: TGTGCCGTGTTAAGGGATGAAAAACTGTTTTTT
V gene: TRBV19
D gene: .
J gene: TRBJ1-4
clone size: many
CDR3 length: 11

CDR3 protein: CASSITGNLYEQHF
CDR3 DNA: TGTGCCAGCAGCATCACAGGGAATCTATACGAGCAGCACTTC
V gene: TRBV7-9
D gene: .
J gene: TRBJ2-7
clone size: .
CDR3 length: 14

CDR3 protein: CASNSLAGYQETQYF
CDR3 DNA: TGTGCCAGCAACTCCCTAGCGGGGTACCAAGAGACCCAGTACTTC
V gene: TRBV6-1
D gene: TRBD2
J gene: TRBJ2-5
clone size: many
CDR3 length: 15

CDR3 protein: CASSAAGNYNEQFF
CDR3 DNA: TGTGCCAGCAGTGCTGCGGGAAACTACAATGAGCAGTTCTTC
V gene: TRBV2
D gene: .
J gene: TRBJ2-1
clone size: few
CDR3 length: 14

CDR3 protein: CSVQRGTGELFF
CDR3 DNA: TGCAGCGTCCAGCGAGGCACCGGGGAGCTGTTTTTT
V gene: TRBV29-1
D gene: .
J gene: TRBJ2-2
clone size: many
CDR3 length: 12

CDR3 protein: CSAMGGDYTGELFF
CDR3 DNA: TGCAGTGCTATGGGAGGGGACTACACCGGGGAGCTGTTTTTT
V gene: TRBV20-1
D gene: TRBD2
J gene: TRBJ2-2
clone size: many
CDR3 length: 14

CDR3 protein: CASSLSPTGILIFSGANVLTF
CDR3 DNA: TGTGCCAGCAGTTTATCTCCAACAGGGATTCTAATCTTTTCTGGGGCCAACGTCCTGACTTTC
V gene: TRBV12-3/TRBV12-4
D gene: .
J gene: TRBJ2-6
clone size: .
CDR3 length: 21

CDR3 protein: CASSPQTSNNEQFF
CDR3 DNA: TGCGCCAGCAGCCCGCAGACTAGCAACAATGAGCAGTTCTTC
V gene: TRBV5-1
D gene: TRBD2
J gene: TRBJ2-1
clone size: many
CDR3 length: 14

CDR3 protein: CASSLGTGGVKFF
CDR3 DNA: TGCGCCAGCAGCTTGGGAACGGGAGGTGTAAAGTTCTTC
V gene: TRBV5-1
D gene: TRBD2
J gene: TRBJ2-1
clone size: many
CDR3 length: 13

CDR3 protein: CSASGGAGTDTQYF
CDR3 DNA: TGCAGTGCTAGTGGAGGGGCAGGCACAGATACGCAGTATTTT
V gene: TRBV20-1
D gene: .
J gene: TRBJ2-3
clone size: few
CDR3 length: 14

CDR3 protein: CASSFGPNYGYTF
CDR3 DNA: TGTGCCAGCAGTTTCGGTCCTAACTATGGCTACACCTTC
V gene: TRBV12-3/TRBV12-4
D gene: .
J gene: TRBJ1-2
clone size: many
CDR3 length: 13

CDR3 protein: CASRWTATDTQYF
CDR3 DNA: TGCGCCAGCAGATGGACCGCTACAGATACGCAGTATTTT
V gene: TRBV5-1
D gene: .
J gene: TRBJ2-3
clone size: many
CDR3 length: 13

CDR3 protein: CASRREGRETQYF
CDR3 DNA: TGTGCCAGCAGACGGGAGGGCCGAGAGACCCAGTACTTC
V gene: TRBV27
D gene: TRBD2
J gene: TRBJ2-5
clone size: few
CDR3 length: 13